This TCR beta chain emerged from a study of cytomegalovirus exposure and HLA in healthy donors. Germline V gene lookup returns CDR1 MGHRA and CDR2 YSYEKL. The CDR3 covers 15 residues. Trimming at V came to 4 bases and at J to 2 bases, leaving 5 bases not matched to a gene. The table lists this clone with a few counts. The PCR employed 60 Vbeta primers together with 13 Jbeta primers. Produced via immunoSEQ multiplex PCR; TCRdb's table is partial and in-frame only. The sample yields 140,000 to 150,000 clones, less than 9.5% seen once. The source of this sequence is a male donor in good health and CMV-seronegative. This rearrangement joins TRBV4-1 to TRBJ1-5; TRBD1 matches at 7 bases. The specimen sequenced was PBMCs. In DNA form, the CDR3 reads TGCGCCAGCAGCCTACAGGGGCTTGGCAATCAGCCCCAGCATTTT. It yields the protein CASSLQGLGNQPQHF.